The clone carrying this T cell receptor beta chain turned up a few times. V was pared by 5 bases and J by 1 base, with 9 bases between. Germline values: CDR1 MNHNS, CDR2 SASEGT. The CDR3 length is 13 residues. Each CDR3 protein is one row after TCRdb ran MiXCR on the RT-PCR reads. The repertoire holds about 680,000 distinct CDR3 sequences, 13% to 15% seen once, with 3.6% in the top ten. This chain links TRBV6-1 with TRBJ2-7; D is undetermined. The specimen was memory CD4+ T cells from blood. The TCR comes from a female donor in good health, serving as a healthy control. The CDR3 DNA is TGTGCCAGCAGTTACCACGGTTCCTACGAGCAGTACTTC. This gives the protein CASSYHGSYEQYF.